Listed below are T cell receptor beta chains from one sample, sequenced in a study of OX40 agonist ivuxolimab in advanced cancers. Libraries were prepared by immunoSEQ multiplex PCR; TCRdb keeps only in-frame clonotypes and omits some of them. The table lists 45,000 to 55,000 clones, less than 85% of them singletons. This specimen consisted of CD4+ or CD8+ T cells sorted from blood, obtained in a trial of the OX40 agonist ivuxolimab. Every receptor here comes from an adult with an advanced solid tumor such as melanoma, head and neck, liver or kidney cancer. Each CDR3 is given with its conserved first and last residue. The order of the fields is clone size, D gene, J gene, V gene, CDR3 DNA, CDR3 protein. D genes are given only for firm matches. The size of a clone is reported for some rows only, either as once, few or many, or as a class for expanded clones.

size: -
D: -
J: TRBJ1-5
V: TRBV19
DNA: TGTGCCAGTAGTATTGAGGGGCTCCAGCCCCAGCATTTT
CDR3: CASSIEGLQPQHF

size: -
D: TRBD1
J: TRBJ1-1
V: TRBV2
DNA: TGTGCCAGCAGTGGGTCCAGGACAGGGGGGACTGAAGCTTTCTTT
CDR3: CASSGSRTGGTEAFF

size: -
D: -
J: TRBJ1-2
V: TRBV5-1
DNA: TGCGCCAGCAGAACGGGACCCCAGGGAGGCTACACCTTC
CDR3: CASRTGPQGGYTF

size: -
D: -
J: TRBJ2-7
V: TRBV21-1
DNA: TGTGCCAGCGGAGGACAGGGGCAATACGAGCAGTACTTC
CDR3: CASGGQGQYEQYF

size: -
D: TRBD1
J: TRBJ1-1
V: TRBV5-1
DNA: TGCGCCAGCAGCCCAACTCCCGGGGACAGGGTGACGAACACTGAAGCTTTCTTT
CDR3: CASSPTPGDRVTNTEAFF

size: -
D: -
J: TRBJ2-6
V: TRBV28
DNA: TGTGCCAGCAGTGGATTCTCTGGGGCCAACGTCCTGACTTTC
CDR3: CASSGFSGANVLTF

size: -
D: TRBD1
J: TRBJ2-2
V: TRBV6-1
DNA: TGTGCCAGCAGTCTCGACAGGGCAGCCACCGGGGAGCTGTTTTTT
CDR3: CASSLDRAATGELFF

size: -
D: TRBD1
J: TRBJ2-7
V: TRBV2
DNA: TGTGCCAGCAGTGTCGGGACAGGCGCCTACGAGCAGTACTTC
CDR3: CASSVGTGAYEQYF

size: -
D: TRBD2
J: TRBJ2-7
V: TRBV19
DNA: TGTGCCAGTAGTGAGGCTAGCGGGAGGGTGCAGTACTTC
CDR3: CASSEASGRVQYF

size: -
D: -
J: TRBJ2-3
V: TRBV4-1
DNA: TGCGCCAGCAGCCAAGAACAAGGGGGATGGTATACGCAGTATTTT
CDR3: CASSQEQGGWYTQYF

size: -
D: -
J: TRBJ1-4
V: TRBV5-1
DNA: TGCGCCAGCAGCCCATTGGTGGGGCGAGAAAAACTGTTTTTT
CDR3: CASSPLVGREKLFF

size: -
D: TRBD2
J: TRBJ2-3
V: TRBV5-1
DNA: TGCGCCAGCAGCTTGGAAGGGACTACCACAGATACGCAGTATTTT
CDR3: CASSLEGTTTDTQYF

size: -
D: -
J: TRBJ1-5
V: TRBV7-9
DNA: TGTGCCAGCAGCAAAGACAATCAGCCCCAGCATTTT
CDR3: CASSKDNQPQHF

size: -
D: -
J: TRBJ1-1
V: TRBV30
DNA: TGTGCCGGGGAGACGACAGTTAACACTGAAGCTTTCTTT
CDR3: CAGETTVNTEAFF

size: once
D: -
J: TRBJ2-1
V: TRBV5-4
DNA: TGTGCCAGCAGCTTCACAGGAGGCAATGAGCAGTTCTTC
CDR3: CASSFTGGNEQFF

size: few
D: -
J: TRBJ1-4
V: TRBV4-2
DNA: TGTGCCAGCAGCCAAGAATCCAGTAACGAAAAACTGTTTTTT
CDR3: CASSQESSNEKLFF

size: -
D: -
J: TRBJ2-2
V: TRBV25-1
DNA: TGTGCCAGCAGTGAAAGGCTAGCCGGGGAGCTGTTTTTT
CDR3: CASSERLAGELFF

size: -
D: -
J: TRBJ1-3
V: TRBV5-4
DNA: TGTGCCAGCAGCCCGACACCTTTCTCTGGAAACACCATATATTTT
CDR3: CASSPTPFSGNTIYF

size: -
D: -
J: TRBJ2-4
V: TRBV5-5
DNA: TGTGCCAGCAGAGACGGCCGGGCCCTAAACATTCAGTACTTC
CDR3: CASRDGRALNIQYF

size: -
D: TRBD1
J: TRBJ1-1
V: TRBV29-1
DNA: TGCAGCGTTGTTCACCTTGACAGGGGGGAAGCTTTCTTT
CDR3: CSVVHLDRGEAFF

size: -
D: TRBD1
J: TRBJ2-7
V: TRBV9
DNA: TGTGCCAGCAGCGTAGCTCCGAGACAGGGGAGCTCCTACGAGCAGTACTTC
CDR3: CASSVAPRQGSSYEQYF

size: -
D: -
J: TRBJ2-3
V: TRBV7-6
DNA: TGTGCCAGCAGCGCTGGGGCTAGCGGCACAGATACGCAGTATTTT
CDR3: CASSAGASGTDTQYF

size: -
D: -
J: TRBJ2-3
V: TRBV7-3
DNA: TGTGCCAGCAGCCCTGGTCACCCCACAGATACGCAGTATTTT
CDR3: CASSPGHPTDTQYF

size: -
D: -
J: TRBJ2-7
V: TRBV11-1
DNA: TGTGCCAGCAGCTTCTTACAGGGAGGAGAGCAGTACTTC
CDR3: CASSFLQGGEQYF

size: -
D: -
J: TRBJ1-2
V: TRBV4-3
DNA: TGCGCCAGCAGCCAGGAATTTTTACAGGGCACACTTGATGGCTACACCTTC
CDR3: CASSQEFLQGTLDGYTF

size: -
D: TRBD1
J: TRBJ2-1
V: TRBV5-1
DNA: TGCGCCAGCAGCTTGGAACCGGAAACAGGGGATGAGCAGTTCTTC
CDR3: CASSLEPETGDEQFF

size: once
D: TRBD1
J: TRBJ1-4
V: TRBV9
DNA: TGTGCCAGCAGCGGGGGACAGGGGTTTAATGAAAAACTGTTTTTT
CDR3: CASSGGQGFNEKLFF

size: -
D: -
J: TRBJ2-1
V: TRBV7-3
DNA: TGTGCCAGCAGCGTGAGTAGTGGCGGCAATGAGCAGTTCTTC
CDR3: CASSVSSGGNEQFF

size: once
D: TRBD1
J: TRBJ2-7
V: TRBV4-1
DNA: TGCGCCAGCAGCCAAGCACCGTCCGGGACAGGGGTCCCCTACGAGCAGTACTTC
CDR3: CASSQAPSGTGVPYEQYF

size: -
D: TRBD1
J: TRBJ2-7
V: TRBV7-3
DNA: TGTGCCAGCAGCCCCGACAGGGTCGGCGAGCAGTACTTC
CDR3: CASSPDRVGEQYF

size: -
D: -
J: TRBJ2-7
V: TRBV7-2
DNA: TGTGCCAGCAGCTTCGGGGGAAACTACGAGCAGTACTTC
CDR3: CASSFGGNYEQYF

size: -
D: -
J: TRBJ1-1
V: TRBV25-1
DNA: TGTGCCAGCAGTGTGGGCCCAGTTTATGCTGAAGCTTTCTTT
CDR3: CASSVGPVYAEAFF

size: -
D: -
J: TRBJ2-1
V: TRBV29-1
DNA: TGCAGCGTTGATAGCGGAGGAAGTGAGCAGTTCTTC
CDR3: CSVDSGGSEQFF

size: once
D: -
J: TRBJ1-4
V: TRBV14
DNA: TGTGCCAGCAGCCAAGAACTTTCCGGGGGTAATGAAAAACTGTTTTTT
CDR3: CASSQELSGGNEKLFF

size: -
D: -
J: TRBJ2-1
V: TRBV7-9
DNA: TGTGCCAGCACGAAGACAGAATCCTACAATGAGCAGTTCTTC
CDR3: CASTKTESYNEQFF

size: -
D: -
J: TRBJ2-2
V: TRBV5-1
DNA: TGCGCCAGCAGCTTGGAAGGACATTCCACCGGGGAGCTGTTTTTT
CDR3: CASSLEGHSTGELFF

size: -
D: TRBD2
J: TRBJ2-1
V: TRBV5-1
DNA: TGCGCCAGCAGCCGTGTGGGCGGGAGAATTGTCTACAATGAGCAGTTCTTC
CDR3: CASSRVGGRIVYNEQFF

size: few
D: TRBD1
J: TRBJ2-5
V: TRBV5-1
DNA: TGCGCCAGCAGCTTGGGCGGGACAGGGGGTCAGGAGACCCAGTACTTC
CDR3: CASSLGGTGGQETQYF

size: -
D: -
J: TRBJ1-4
V: TRBV30
DNA: TGTGCCTGGAGTGGCTCCCCGGGGACCTACAATGAAAAACTGTTTTTT
CDR3: CAWSGSPGTYNEKLFF

size: -
D: TRBD2
J: TRBJ2-7
V: TRBV9
DNA: TGTGCCAGCAGCGTCGGCGGGAGGGCCCCCTACGAGCAGTACTTC
CDR3: CASSVGGRAPYEQYF